A single sample is the source of the 29 T cell receptor beta chains below, sequenced in a study of blood T cell repertoires in COVID-19 (dated by TCRdb to about 2020). Library preparation used the immunoSEQ multiplex PCR assay. Not all clones reach the TCRdb copy of this immuneACCESS table, which keeps in-frame sequences only. Checked studies attribute under half of the gap to unresolved V genes and leave the rest unexplained. The sample table holds around 40,000 clones, of which around 89% were seen once. More than 7.5% of the sample comes from the top ten. Source material: peripheral blood. These receptors were collected from a man aged 25-45 years with active or convalescent COVID-19.

By share, this clone counts as medium-sized. The genes are TRBV12-3 or TRBV12-4 and TRBJ2-7; tentative D call: TRBD2 (5 bases). Trimming shortened V by 1 base and J by 6 bases, and 10 bases separated the two germline ends. This CDR3 comprises 13 residues. Here the CDR3 reads CASSLVGGSEQYV. The CDR3 bases are TGTGCCAGCAGTTTAGTAGGTGGGAGCGAGCAGTACGTC.

The rearrangement links TRBV7-9 to TRBJ1-1, with D perhaps matching TRBD1 (5 bases). Germline V CDR1 and CDR2: SEHNR, FQNEAQ (reference sequence). Deletions cut 2 bases from V and 0 bases from J, with 13 bases between. CDR3 size: 16 residues. The chain's CDR3 is CASSLMGGGLNTEAFF. In nucleotides, the CDR3 is TGTGCCAGCAGCTTAATGGGGGGAGGTTTGAACACTGAAGCTTTCTTT. Complete variable domain (other parts from reference TRBV7-9 and TRBJ1-1): DTGVSQNPRHKITKRGQNVTFRCDPISEHNRLYWYRQTLGQGPEFLTYFQNEAQLEKSRLLSDRFSAERPKGSFSTLEIQRTEQGDSAMYLCASSLMGGGLNTEAFFGQGTRLTVV.

V gene TRBV4-2 combines with J gene TRBJ1-2; D not certain. Per germline, CDR1 LGHNA and CDR2 YNFKEQ. The CDR3 is 16 residues long. The germline V and J ends were trimmed by 1 base and 1 base, with 13 bases remaining between them. As DNA, the CDR3 is TGTGCCAGCAGCCAAGTGCTTGAGACAATTAACTATGGCTACACCTTC. It codes for CASSQVLETINYGYTF.

There are a few counts of this clone. The junction shows a germline mismatch at one end, possibly a read error. This sequence joins TRBV20-1 and TRBJ1-1; TRBD1 might be the D (5 bases). The CDR3 has 14 amino acids. Germline V gene lookup returns CDR1 DFQATT and CDR2 SNEGSKA (reference sequence). The CDR3 DNA sequence: TGCAGTGCTAGTGAGGGAACAGTTCTGGGGCAACGTCGCTTT. This gives the protein CSASEGTVLGQRRF.

The chain recombines TRBV19 with TRBJ2-6; 8 positions agree with TRBD1. There are 18 residues in the CDR3. Per germline, CDR1 LNHDA and CDR2 SQIVND (reference sequence). The V and J ends lost 6 bases and 3 bases, in that order; junction bases with no gene match: 13. The CDR3 region is CASSPWGTGVGGANVLTF. Here the CDR3 DNA reads TGTGCCAGTAGCCCGTGGGGGACAGGAGTAGGTGGGGCCAACGTCCTGACTTTC.

This chain joins TRBV19 and TRBJ1-5; 7 nucleotides line up with TRBD1. CDR1 is LNHDA, CDR2 SQIVND, per germline (reference sequence). Trimming removed 6 bases from V and 1 base from J; junction bases left unmatched: 6. This CDR3 spans 15 amino acids. CDR3 sequence (DNA): TGTGCCAGTAGCGCCGGGACAGCAAGCAATCAGCCCCAGCATTTT. Translated, it gives CASSAGTASNQPQHF.

CDR3 in DNA: TGCGCCAGCAGCTTTGGGACAGGGGGCGCCTACGAGCAGTACTTC. Translation gives CASSFGTGGAYEQYF. J is TRBJ2-7 and V is TRBV5-1, with 12 bases aligning to TRBD1. Germline trimming cut 2 bases from V and 2 bases from J; bases unmatched to any gene: 2. The CDR3 has 15 residues. CDR1 SGHRS and CDR2 YFSETQ come from the germline V gene. Full variable domain (missing parts from reference TRBV5-1 and TRBJ2-7): KAGVTQTPRYLIKTRGQQVTLSCSPISGHRSVSWYQQTPGQGLQFLFEYFSETQRNKGNFPGRFSGRQFSNSRSEMNVSTLELGDSALYLCASSFGTGGAYEQYFGPGTRLTVT.

The chain is built from TRBV11-3 and TRBJ2-2; D perhaps matches TRBD2 (5 bases). Germline CDR1 and CDR2: SGHNT and YENEEA. Trimming took off 1 base at V and 3 bases at J, with 12 bases between the two ends. The CDR3 is made up of 16 amino acids. This CDR3 reads CASSLGVRGDTGELFF. CDR3 in DNA: TGTGCCAGCAGCTTAGGGGTACGGGGTGACACCGGGGAGCTGTTTTTT.

The gene calls are TRBV7-3 and TRBJ1-1; D is undetermined. The V end lost 5 bases, the J end lost 1 base, and 8 bases lay between the germline ends. The CDR3 is 13 amino acids. Germline CDR1 reads SGHTA; CDR2 reads FQGTGA. For the CDR3, the DNA is TGTGCCAGCAGCCAACAGCAGAACACTGAAGCTTTCTTT. It codes for CASSQQQNTEAFF.

This sequence joins TRBV14 and TRBJ1-2, with D possibly being TRBD1 (5 bases). This CDR3 comprises 13 residues. Germline V gives CDR1 SGHDN, CDR2 FVKESK. The germline V and J ends were trimmed by 2 bases and 7 bases, with 11 bases remaining between them. As DNA, the CDR3 is TGTGCCAGCAGCCAACGAGCCGGGGGTGGCTACACCTTC. Amino acid sequence: CASSQRAGGGYTF.

The rearrangement uses TRBV4-1 and TRBJ1-5; TRBD1 is a possible D gene (6 bases). Trimming shortened V by 0 bases and J by 3 bases, and 15 bases separated the two germline ends. The CDR3 sequence is 17 residues long. In germline, CDR1 is MGHRA, CDR2 YSYEKL. The CDR3 loop is CASSQDLGHEINQPQHF. The CDR3 nucleotides read TGCGCCAGCAGCCAAGATCTGGGACACGAAATCAATCAGCCCCAGCATTTT.

V and J are TRBV4-1 and TRBJ1-1; possibly TRBD1 for D (5 bases). V lost 5 bases and J lost 4, with 11 bases in between. Germline V gives CDR1 MGHRA, CDR2 YSYEKL. The CDR3 runs 13 residues. The CDR3 sequence is CASSSGLGTEAFF. The CDR3 bases are TGCGCCAGCAGCTCAGGGTTAGGCACTGAAGCTTTCTTT.

The chain couples TRBV24-1 to TRBJ1-2; possibly TRBD1 for D (5 bases). The germline V and J ends were trimmed by 11 bases and 3 bases, with 18 bases remaining between them. CDR1 is KGHDR and CDR2 is SFDVKD in the germline V gene. The CDR3 extends over 14 amino acids. DNA for the CDR3: TGTGCCAGACCTTTTGGGGGAGGGGACTATGGCTACACCTTC. The encoded protein is CARPFGGGDYGYTF.

The chain joins TRBV9 to TRBJ2-3, with TRBD2 matching 9 bases. Germline V lookup: CDR1 SGDLS, CDR2 YYNGEE. This CDR3 contains 17 residues. Losses at the gene ends were 3 bases for V and 4 bases for J; bases not matched to a gene: 12. CDR3 sequence (DNA): TGTGCCAGCAGCGGATCTACGGGACTAGCCCTCGCAGATACGCAGTATTTT. Translation: CASSGSTGLALADTQYF.

The chain links TRBV5-1 to TRBJ2-7, with 9 bases fitting TRBD2. There are 15 residues in the CDR3. In germline, CDR1 is SGHRS, CDR2 YFSETQ. J gave up 4 bases and V 4 bases, and 9 bases lay outside the gene matches. As DNA, the CDR3 is TGCGCCAGCAGCATTAACATAGCGGGGGAGTACGAGCAGTACTTC. Its translation: CASSINIAGEYEQYF. The whole variable domain, filled in from reference TRBV5-1 and TRBJ2-7, reads KAGVTQTPRYLIKTRGQQVTLSCSPISGHRSVSWYQQTPGQGLQFLFEYFSETQRNKGNFPGRFSGRQFSNSRSEMNVSTLELGDSALYLCASSINIAGEYEQYFGPGTRLTVT.

V is TRBV6-1 and J is TRBJ2-7, with 8 bases identical to TRBD1. V lost 0 bases, J lost 3 bases, and 16 bases stayed unmatched. The CDR3 sequence is 19 residues long. Per germline, CDR1 MNHNS and CDR2 SASEGT. CDR3 amino acids: CASSEARTGRRKWHYEQYF. The DNA for the CDR3 is TGTGCCAGCAGTGAAGCGCGGACAGGGCGAAGGAAGTGGCACTACGAGCAGTACTTC.

This chain uses TRBV5-4 with TRBJ1-4, with 7 bases fitting TRBD1. The trim removed 3 bases at V and 4 bases at J, leaving 3 bases unmatched. This CDR3 has 14 amino acids. Germline values: CDR1 SGHNT, CDR2 YYREEE (reference sequence). This CDR3 is CASSSGQVNEKLFF. CDR3 DNA sequence: TGTGCCAGCAGCTCCGGACAGGTTAATGAAAAACTGTTTTTT.

The chain employs TRBV6-5 and TRBJ1-2; D is unresolved. There are 13 residues in the CDR3. V was trimmed by 0 bases and J by 4 bases, leaving 6 bases between them. The germline V gene has CDR1 MNHEY and CDR2 SVGAGI. This CDR3 is CASSYSAPYGYTF. The CDR3 coding sequence is TGTGCCAGCAGTTACTCAGCGCCCTATGGCTACACCTTC.

This chain links TRBV27 with TRBJ1-1, with D possibly matching TRBD1 (6 bases). CDR1 MNHEY and CDR2 SMNVEV come from the germline V gene (reference sequence). The CDR3 runs 13 residues. With 3 bases removed from V and 4 bases from J, the gap between germline ends came to 9 bases. CDR3 region: CASSLSGVTEAFF. CDR3 nucleotides: TGTGCCAGCAGTTTGTCAGGGGTCACTGAAGCTTTCTTT.

The chain recombines TRBV18 with TRBJ1-4, with unresolved D. CDR3 length: 14 amino acids. CDR1 and CDR2 (germline): KGHSH, LQKENI. V lost 6 bases and J 0 bases, leaving 8 bases between the germline ends. CDR3 sequence: CASSTTTTNEKLFF. The CDR3 DNA follows: TGTGCCAGCTCTACGACAACAACTAATGAAAAACTGTTTTTT. Filled out from reference TRBV18 and TRBJ1-4, the complete variable domain reads NAGVMQNPRHLVRRRGQEARLRCSPMKGHSHVYWYRQLPEEGLKFMVYLQKENIIDESGMPKERFSAEFPKEGPSILRIQQVVRGDSAAYFCASSTTTTNEKLFFGSGTQLSVL.

The gene calls are TRBV27 and TRBJ2-1; 7 nucleotides match TRBD2. This CDR3 is 13 amino acids long. The trim removed 3 bases at V and 4 bases at J, leaving 0 bases unmatched. CDR1 is MNHEY, CDR2 SMNVEV, per germline (reference sequence). CDR3 bases: TGTGCCAGCAGTTTCGGGAGGTACAATGAGCAGTTCTTC. Protein product: CASSFGRYNEQFF.

The V call is TRBV5-1, the J call TRBJ2-5, with D possibly matching TRBD1 (6 bases). Per the germline V gene, CDR1 is SGHRS and CDR2 is YFSETQ. This CDR3 contains 13 residues. The V gene lost 7 bases and the J gene lost 2 bases, with 12 bases spanning the gap. CDR3 coding DNA: TGCGCCAGCGGTGATGGACAGCAAGAGACCCAGTACTTC. It translates to CASGDGQQETQYF.

This rearrangement joins TRBV9 to TRBJ2-7; D is possibly TRBD1 (6 bases). Germline V gives CDR1 SGDLS, CDR2 YYNGEE. The V and J ends lost 6 bases and 1 base respectively, with 11 bases between them. The CDR3 has 13 residues. The CDR3 DNA reads as TGTGCCAGCAACTCAGGGGATTCCTACGAGCAGTACTTC. Protein: CASNSGDSYEQYF. The full variable domain, its missing parts supplied by reference TRBV9 and TRBJ2-7, is DSGVTQTPKHLITATGQRVTLRCSPRSGDLSVYWYQQSLDQGLQFLIQYYNGEERAKGNILERFSAQQFPDLHSELNLSSLELGDSALYFCASNSGDSYEQYFGPGTRLTVT.

The rearrangement uses TRBV2 and TRBJ1-1; D may be TRBD1 (5 bases). The CDR3 totals 13 residues. V dropped 5 bases and J dropped 0 bases, with 7 bases sitting between them. CDR1 and CDR2 from the germline V gene are SNHLY and FYNNEI. The CDR3 region is CASSLDMNTEAFF. DNA of the CDR3: TGTGCCAGCAGTTTGGACATGAACACTGAAGCTTTCTTT. Full variable domain (remainder filled in from reference TRBV2 and TRBJ1-1): EPEVTQTPSHQVTQMGQEVILRCVPISNHLYFYWYRQILGQKVEFLVSFYNNEISEKSEIFDDQFSVERPDGSNFTLKIRSTKLEDSAMYFCASSLDMNTEAFFGQGTRLTVV.

V and J are TRBV21-1 and TRBJ2-7; TRBD1 is the table's D call and was not checked against the DNA. TRBV21-1 is recorded as a pseudogene. CDR3 length equals 15 residues. CDR3 DNA sequence: TGTGCCAGCAGCAAGGACAGGGGTAGGGACTACGAGCAGTACTTC. Protein sequence: CASSKDRGRDYEQYF.

The rearrangement uses TRBV19 and TRBJ1-4; D ambiguous. The CDR3 runs 15 residues. The ends were cut back, 3 bases at V and 0 bases at J, with 8 bases in the middle. Germline CDR1 reads LNHDA; CDR2 reads SQIVND (reference sequence). CDR3 in amino acids: CASSIFTSTNEKLFF. CDR3 coding DNA: TGTGCCAGTAGTATTTTTACTTCAACTAATGAAAAACTGTTTTTT.

V gene TRBV27 combines with J gene TRBJ2-2, with D tentatively TRBD1 (5 bases). Trimming removed 2 bases at V and 8 bases at J, with 15 bases between. Germline lookup yields CDR1 MNHEY and CDR2 SMNVEV (reference sequence). The CDR3 extends over 15 amino acids. The CDR3 nucleotides are TGTGCCAGCAGTTTAAAGGCACAGGTCATAGGGGAGCTGTTTTTT. This translates into CASSLKAQVIGELFF.

The chain joins TRBV2 to TRBJ1-5; a weak D match, TRBD1 (5 bases). The V gene's germline CDR1 is SNHLY and CDR2 FYNNEI. The CDR3 has 19 residues. V was shortened by 3 bases and J by 0 bases, with 21 bases between the two germline ends. For the CDR3, the DNA is TGTGCCAGCAGTGATCCGGGGAGGGACGGGTTATATAGCAATCAGCCCCAGCATTTT. Translated: CASSDPGRDGLYSNQPQHF.

This chain connects TRBV24-1 to TRBJ2-3, with 8 bases aligning to TRBD1. This CDR3 is built from 14 residues. The ends lost 12 bases at V and 2 bases at J; junction bases unmatched: 9. Germline V CDR1 and CDR2: KGHDR, SFDVKD. CDR3 coding DNA: TGTGCCTCCGCAACGGGACAGGTCACAGATACGCAGTATTTT. Amino acid sequence: CASATGQVTDTQYF.